Each of the 21 T cell receptor beta chains below was sequenced from the same sample in a study of control samples from healthy donors and cancer patients. The table came from immunoSEQ multiplex PCR; TCRdb's copy has only in-frame clones and leaves some out. The sample includes some 140,000 clones, 90% to 95% of them seen just once. Sequenced: blood. The origin of the receptors is a man between 35 and 55 years old in good health.

This chain joins TRBV12-3 or TRBV12-4 and TRBJ1-1, with D tentatively TRBD1 (6 bases). Trimming pared 6 bases from V and 14 bases from J, leaving 22 bases between. This CDR3 is 13 amino acids long. In DNA form, the CDR3 reads TGTGCCAGCAGCCGAGGGACACCCGATTTCCACTTCTTT. This sequence encodes CASSRGTPDFHFF.

This clone was found a few times. V and J are TRBV27 and TRBJ1-5, with a possible D match to TRBD1 (6 bases). The V and J ends lost 2 bases and 5 bases respectively, with 10 bases between them. This CDR3 comprises 14 residues. The germline gives CDR1 MNHEY, CDR2 SMNVEV (reference sequence). CDR3: CASSLLGAHQPQHF. CDR3 coding DNA: TGTGCCAGCAGTTTACTGGGGGCCCATCAGCCCCAGCATTTT.

This rearrangement joins TRBV28 to TRBJ1-5; perhaps TRBD1 as D (5 bases). V shed 6 bases and J shed 6 bases, with 18 bases lying between them. From germline, CDR1 is MDHEN and CDR2 SYDVKM. The length of the CDR3 is 15 residues. The CDR3 bases are TGTGCCAGCAGGGGGCGAGAGTCCCCGGGTCAGCCCCAGCATTTT. Translation: CASRGRESPGQPQHF.

The genes are TRBV30 and TRBJ2-3; D possibly uses TRBD1 or TRBD2 (5 bases each). V shed 7 bases and J shed 0 bases, with 11 bases lying between them. Germline V gene lookup returns CDR1 GTSNPN and CDR2 SVGIG (reference sequence). The CDR3 contains 13 residues. The CDR3 nucleotides are TGTGCCTCCAACCGGGACAGCACAGATACGCAGTATTTT. Residues: CASNRDSTDTQYF.

This clone came up once. The genes are TRBV21-1 and TRBJ2-7. TRBV21-1 is given as a pseudogene. CDR3 length: 15 residues. The CDR3 spells CASSKGGIGPYEQYF. In nucleotides, the CDR3 is TGTGCCAGCAGCAAAGGTGGGATTGGCCCCTACGAGCAGTACTTC.

The chain is built from TRBV11-2 and TRBJ1-1; no clear D gene. V lost 1 base and J 3 bases, leaving 12 bases between the germline ends. The germline V gene has CDR1 SGHAT and CDR2 FQNNGV. CDR3 length: 15 amino acids. CDR3 DNA: TGTGCCAGCAGCTTAGGGCCCACTACGGACACTGAAGCTTTCTTT. Its translation is CASSLGPTTDTEAFF.

For the CDR3, the DNA is TGTGCCAGTAGTATAGAAGGAGGGACGGAAAAACTGTTTTTT. It encodes CASSIEGGTEKLFF. V gene TRBV19 combines with J gene TRBJ1-4; perhaps TRBD1 as D (5 bases). Germline-derived CDR1 and CDR2 are LNHDA and SQIVND (reference sequence). The CDR3 extends over 14 amino acids. Between the trimmed V and J ends, which lost 0 bases and 8 bases, there was a span of 10 bases.

This clone was counted a single time. The V gene is TRBV12-5, the J gene TRBJ2-4, with 11 bases lining up with TRBD1. After removal of 5 bases from V and 7 bases from J, the junction contained 4 bases not matched to a gene. The length of the CDR3 is 14 residues. In germline, CDR1 is LGHNT, CDR2 FRNRAP. CDR3 nucleotides: TGTGCTAGTGGTCTCGGACAGGGGGCGAACATTCAGTACTTC. Encoded protein: CASGLGQGANIQYF.

V and J are TRBV10-3 and TRBJ1-2; 8 nucleotides match TRBD1. The length of the CDR3 is 15 residues. CDR1 and CDR2 from the germline V gene are ENHRY and SYGVKD. The V gene end was trimmed by 6 bases and the J gene end by 0 bases; junction bases not matched to a gene: 6. CDR3 amino acids: CAIRGDRSSNYGYTF. The CDR3 DNA sequence: TGTGCCATCAGGGGGGACAGGAGCTCTAACTATGGCTACACCTTC.

J is TRBJ2-3 and V is TRBV6-5; 10 nucleotides match TRBD1. This CDR3 has 15 residues. The trim removed 7 bases at V and 7 bases at J, leaving 11 bases unmatched. Germline CDR1 MNHEY, CDR2 SVGAGI. The CDR3 DNA is TGTGCCAGCAACCTAATAGGACAGGGGGGGAATACGCAGTATTTT. Protein product: CASNLIGQGGNTQYF.

The V gene is TRBV6-1, the J gene TRBJ2-7, with 8 bases that match TRBD1. This CDR3 has 14 residues. Trimming at V came to 2 bases and at J to 3 bases, leaving 3 bases not matched to a gene. The V gene's germline CDR1 is MNHNS and CDR2 SASEGT. The CDR3 DNA follows: TGTGCCAGCAGTGAAACCGGACAGGGCTACGAGCAGTACTTC. This codes for CASSETGQGYEQYF.

The V and J genes are TRBV21-1 and TRBJ1-1. TRBV21-1 is classified as a pseudogene. The CDR3 runs 20 residues. The CDR3 nucleotides are TGTGCCAGCAGCAAAGCAGCAGGCGACAACTGTAACAAGCGGGACACTGAAGCTTTCTTT. Protein: CASSKAAGDNCNKRDTEAFF.

The genes are TRBV10-1 and TRBJ1-2; perhaps TRBD1 as D (6 bases). In germline, CDR1 is WNHNN, CDR2 SYGVQD (reference sequence). With 4 bases removed from V and 3 bases from J, the gap between germline ends came to 12 bases. The CDR3 loop spans 14 amino acids. Written as DNA, the CDR3 is TGCGCCAGCAGTGGGGGTTGGACAGACTATGGCTACACCTTC. Protein: CASSGGWTDYGYTF.

The chain recombines TRBV12-5 with TRBJ2-1; 8 bases line up with TRBD1. The CDR3 has 15 residues. CDR1 is LGHNT, CDR2 FRNRAP, per germline. J gave up 6 bases and V 1 base, and 5 bases lay outside the gene matches. The CDR3 reads CASGLGTQGANEQFF. CDR3 in DNA: TGTGCTAGTGGTTTGGGGACTCAGGGGGCCAATGAGCAGTTCTTC.

This CDR3 is CAWSVQGGQPQHF. The CDR3 nucleotides are TGTGCCTGGAGTGTACAGGGAGGTCAGCCCCAGCATTTT. The chain joins TRBV30 to TRBJ1-5; a possible D gene is TRBD1 (6 bases). Germline V gives CDR1 GTSNPN, CDR2 SVGIG (reference sequence). V lost 0 bases and J lost 6, with 9 bases in between. This CDR3 has 13 residues.

The chain links TRBV7-2 to TRBJ1-4; D might be TRBD1 (5 bases). The V gene lost 6 bases and the J gene lost 4 bases, with 9 bases spanning the gap. The CDR3 extends over 13 amino acids. Germline V gene data show CDR1 as SGHTA and CDR2 as FQGNSA. The CDR3 protein is CASSGGGNEKLFF. The CDR3 DNA reads TGTGCCAGCAGTGGGGGGGGTAATGAAAAACTGTTTTTT.

J is TRBJ1-4 and V is TRBV19, with D maybe TRBD1 (5 bases). The CDR3 is 13 residues long. CDR1 and CDR2 from the germline V gene are LNHDA and SQIVND (reference sequence). V was cut by 7 bases and J by 4 bases, with 10 bases left in between. CDR3 DNA sequence: TGTGCCAGTAACCCGGGACGTAATGAAAAACTGTTTTTT. It yields the protein CASNPGRNEKLFF.

A few counts support this clone. The chain employs TRBV19 and TRBJ1-1; D is perhaps TRBD1 (6 bases). V was pared by 5 bases and J by 0 bases, with 16 bases between. Germline CDR1 LNHDA, CDR2 SQIVND (reference sequence). There are 16 residues in the CDR3. The CDR3 region has the DNA TGTGCCAGTAGTCATAATGGCGCAGGGGTGAACACTGAAGCTTTCTTT. Encoded protein: CASSHNGAGVNTEAFF. The whole variable domain, filled in from reference TRBV19 and TRBJ1-1, reads DGGITQSPKYLFRKEGQNVTLSCEQNLNHDAMYWYRQDPGQGLRLIYYSQIVNDFQKGDIAEGYSVSREKKESFPLTVTSAQKNPTAFYLCASSHNGAGVNTEAFFGQGTRLTVV.

The chain carries TRBV14 and TRBJ1-2, with TRBD1 as a possible D gene (6 bases). V lost 0 bases to trimming and J lost 4 bases, with 9 bases between them. The germline gives CDR1 SGHDN, CDR2 FVKESK. The CDR3 covers 14 residues. The CDR3 sequence is CASSQDNRAYGYTF. As DNA, the CDR3 is TGTGCCAGCAGCCAAGACAACAGGGCCTATGGCTACACCTTC.

The J gene is TRBJ1-2, the V gene TRBV4-1; D possibly corresponds to TRBD1 (6 bases). The CDR3 covers 16 residues. The germline CDR1 and CDR2 sequences are MGHRA and YSYEKL. Trimming left V 3 bases short and J 2 bases short, with 16 bases between. CDR3 sequence reads: CASSQMTRGGNYGYTF. CDR3 nucleotides: TGCGCCAGCAGCCAGATGACTAGAGGGGGGAACTATGGCTACACCTTC.

The chain carries TRBV3-1 (or the pseudogene TRBV3-2) and TRBJ1-1; possible D gene TRBD1, 5 bases. Trimming cost V 3 bases and J 10 bases, with 12 bases left between them. This CDR3 is built from 12 residues. Germline V CDR1 and CDR2: LGHDT, YNNKEL (reference sequence). CDR3 DNA sequence: TGTGCCAGCAGCCACCGAGGGGTTGGAGCTTTCTTT. Its translation: CASSHRGVGAFF.